One sample yielded the 3 T cell receptor beta chains listed below, sequenced in a study of cytomegalovirus exposure and HLA in healthy donors (dated by TCRdb to 2016 to 2017). Library prep was done by the immunoSEQ multiplex PCR assay. TCRdb mirrors the immuneACCESS table, restricted to in-frame sequences. Some clones are absent from its copies; in checked studies, under half trace to an unresolved V gene, and the reason for the others is unknown. This sample comprises 130,000 to 150,000 clones, about 86% of them detected only once. Over 6.5% of the sample belongs to the ten largest clones. The specimen sequenced was PBMCs. The source is a woman aged 18-30 years in good health and CMV-seropositive.

The chain uses TRBV7-2 and TRBJ1-4; 12 positions match TRBD1. Germline CDR1 reads SGHTA; CDR2 reads FQGNSA. V shed 1 base and J 8 bases; nucleotides not matched to a gene: 11. The CDR3 has 18 amino acids. CDR3 in amino acids: CASSLEGQGAGYAEKLFF. The CDR3 bases are TGTGCCAGCAGCTTAGAGGGACAGGGGGCAGGTTACGCGGAAAAACTGTTTTTT.

This chain links TRBV6-1 with TRBJ2-3; 10 bases are shared with TRBD1. The CDR3 is made up of 14 amino acids. Germline lookup yields CDR1 MNHNS and CDR2 SASEGT. V lost 5 bases to trimming and J lost 4 bases; unmatched junction nucleotides: 3. The CDR3 nucleotides read TGTGCCAGCAGTCGGGGACAGGGGCCAGATACGCAGTATTTT. It codes for CASSRGQGPDTQYF.

The chain combines TRBV7-3 with TRBJ2-3; 14 bases map to TRBD2. V gave up 5 bases and J gave up 10 bases; unmatched junction bases: 11. The CDR3 has 16 residues. Germline V gene data show CDR1 as SGHTA and CDR2 as FQGTGA. The CDR3 nucleotides read TGTGCCAGCAGCCCGGGACTAGCGGGAGTCAACGGTCCGCAGTATTTT. This sequence encodes CASSPGLAGVNGPQYF.